The 2 T cell receptor beta chains listed next were all sequenced from one sample in a study of shared T cell receptors in the human thymus. Repertoires were generated with immunoSEQ multiplex PCR, while TCRdb's copy carries only in-frame clones and drops some. The sample yields about 660,000 clones, approximately 90% seen once. Separately, the same data were catalogued under a study of human thymus T cells.

Sequencing used thymocytes. The source of these receptors is a boy in the first two years of life with a congenital heart defect.

DNA for the CDR3: TGCGCCAGCAGCACTGGACAGGGGAAGGATGGCTACACCTTC. The encoded protein is CASSTGQGKDGYTF. The genes are TRBV5-1 and TRBJ1-2; 9 bases align to TRBD1. In germline, CDR1 is SGHRS, CDR2 YFSETQ. The CDR3 spans 14 residues. J was trimmed by 6 bases and V by 4 bases; bases with no gene match: 7.

The V call is TRBV15, the J call TRBJ2-7, with TRBD1 matching 7 bases. The CDR3 spans 14 residues. CDR1 LNHNV and CDR2 YYDKDF come from the germline V gene (reference sequence). Trimming took 2 bases from V and 3 from J; bases not matched to a gene: 4. In nucleotides, the CDR3 is TGTGCCACCAGCAGAAAACAGGGGCACTACGAGCAGTACTTC. This encodes CATSRKQGHYEQYF.